This T cell receptor (beta chain) was retrieved from a study of T-cell reconstitution after alpha-beta-depleted transplantation in children. It was with unique molecular identifiers that the TCRbeta library was prepared. In TCRdb, the PCR reads were re-called with MiXCR into one record per CDR3 protein. The sample has some 72,000 distinct CDR3 sequences, about 7.3% seen once. In its sample, this clonotype was seen many times. V shed 4 bases and J shed 5 bases, with 10 bases lying between them. The germline V gene encodes CDR1 SGHRS and CDR2 YFSETQ. The CDR3 length is 13 residues. The V gene is TRBV5-1, the J gene TRBJ1-5, with D perhaps matching TRBD1 (5 bases). This receptor was obtained from a human donor who donated a stem cell graft to a child with acute lymphoblastic leukemia. The source was PBMCs from the stem cell graft donor, collected from the stem cell graft. CDR3 sequence reads: CASSLGTDQPQHF. The CDR3, as DNA: TGCGCCAGCAGCCTGGGGACGGATCAGCCCCAGCATTTT.